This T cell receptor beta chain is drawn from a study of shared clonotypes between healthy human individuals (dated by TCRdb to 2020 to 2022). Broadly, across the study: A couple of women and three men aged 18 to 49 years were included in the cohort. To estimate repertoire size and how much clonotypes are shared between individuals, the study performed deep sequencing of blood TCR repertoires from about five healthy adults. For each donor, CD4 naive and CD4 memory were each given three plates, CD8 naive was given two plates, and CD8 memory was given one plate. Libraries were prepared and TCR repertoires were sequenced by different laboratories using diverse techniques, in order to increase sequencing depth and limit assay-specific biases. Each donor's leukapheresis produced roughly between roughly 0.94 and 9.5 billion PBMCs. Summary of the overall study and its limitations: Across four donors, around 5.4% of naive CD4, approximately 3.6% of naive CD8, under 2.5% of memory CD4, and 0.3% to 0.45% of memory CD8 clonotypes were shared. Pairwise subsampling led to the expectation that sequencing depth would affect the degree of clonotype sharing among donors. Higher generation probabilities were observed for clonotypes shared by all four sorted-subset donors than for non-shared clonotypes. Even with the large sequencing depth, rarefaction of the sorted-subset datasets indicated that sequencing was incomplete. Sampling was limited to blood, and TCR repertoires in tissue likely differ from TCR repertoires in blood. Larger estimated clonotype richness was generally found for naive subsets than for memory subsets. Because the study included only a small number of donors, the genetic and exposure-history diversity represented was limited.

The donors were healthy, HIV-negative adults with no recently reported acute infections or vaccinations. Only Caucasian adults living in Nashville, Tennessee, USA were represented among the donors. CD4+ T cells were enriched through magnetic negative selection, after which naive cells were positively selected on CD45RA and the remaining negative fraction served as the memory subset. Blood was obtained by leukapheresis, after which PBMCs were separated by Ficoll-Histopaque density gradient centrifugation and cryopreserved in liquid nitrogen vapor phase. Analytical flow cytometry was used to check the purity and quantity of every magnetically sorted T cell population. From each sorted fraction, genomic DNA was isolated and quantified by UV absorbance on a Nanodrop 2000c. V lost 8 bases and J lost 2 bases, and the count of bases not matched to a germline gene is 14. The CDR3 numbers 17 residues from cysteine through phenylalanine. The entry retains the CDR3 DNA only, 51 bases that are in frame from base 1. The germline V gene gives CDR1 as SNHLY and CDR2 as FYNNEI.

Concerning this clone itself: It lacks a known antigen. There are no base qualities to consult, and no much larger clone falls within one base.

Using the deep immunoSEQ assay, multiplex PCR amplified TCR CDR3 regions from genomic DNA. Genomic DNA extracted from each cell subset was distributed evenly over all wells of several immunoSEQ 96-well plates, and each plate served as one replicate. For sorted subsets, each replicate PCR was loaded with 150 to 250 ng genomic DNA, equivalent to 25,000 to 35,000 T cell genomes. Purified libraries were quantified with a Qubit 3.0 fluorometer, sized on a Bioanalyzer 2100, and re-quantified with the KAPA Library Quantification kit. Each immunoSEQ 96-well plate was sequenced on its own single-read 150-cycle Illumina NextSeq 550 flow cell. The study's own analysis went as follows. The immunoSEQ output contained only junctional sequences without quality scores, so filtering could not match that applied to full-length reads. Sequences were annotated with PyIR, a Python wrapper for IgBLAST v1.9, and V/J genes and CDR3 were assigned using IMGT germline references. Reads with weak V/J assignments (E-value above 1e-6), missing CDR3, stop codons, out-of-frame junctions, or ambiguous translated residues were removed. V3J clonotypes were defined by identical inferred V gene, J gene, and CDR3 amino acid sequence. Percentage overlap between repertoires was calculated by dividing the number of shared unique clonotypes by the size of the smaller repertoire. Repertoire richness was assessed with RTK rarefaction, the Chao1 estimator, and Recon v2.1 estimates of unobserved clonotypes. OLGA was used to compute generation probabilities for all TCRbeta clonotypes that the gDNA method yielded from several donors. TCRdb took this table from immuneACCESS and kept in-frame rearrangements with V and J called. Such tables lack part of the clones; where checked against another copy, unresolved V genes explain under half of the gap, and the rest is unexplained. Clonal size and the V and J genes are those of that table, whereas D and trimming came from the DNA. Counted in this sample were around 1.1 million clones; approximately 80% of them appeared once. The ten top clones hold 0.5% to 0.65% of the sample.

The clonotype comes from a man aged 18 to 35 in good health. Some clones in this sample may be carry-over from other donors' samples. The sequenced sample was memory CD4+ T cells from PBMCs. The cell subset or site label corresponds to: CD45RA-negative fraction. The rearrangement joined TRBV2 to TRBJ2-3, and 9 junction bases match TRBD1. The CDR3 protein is CASGRLIRDRDTDTQYF. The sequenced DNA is TGTGCCAGCGGCAGGCTGATCCGGGACAGGGACACAGATACGCAGTATTTT.